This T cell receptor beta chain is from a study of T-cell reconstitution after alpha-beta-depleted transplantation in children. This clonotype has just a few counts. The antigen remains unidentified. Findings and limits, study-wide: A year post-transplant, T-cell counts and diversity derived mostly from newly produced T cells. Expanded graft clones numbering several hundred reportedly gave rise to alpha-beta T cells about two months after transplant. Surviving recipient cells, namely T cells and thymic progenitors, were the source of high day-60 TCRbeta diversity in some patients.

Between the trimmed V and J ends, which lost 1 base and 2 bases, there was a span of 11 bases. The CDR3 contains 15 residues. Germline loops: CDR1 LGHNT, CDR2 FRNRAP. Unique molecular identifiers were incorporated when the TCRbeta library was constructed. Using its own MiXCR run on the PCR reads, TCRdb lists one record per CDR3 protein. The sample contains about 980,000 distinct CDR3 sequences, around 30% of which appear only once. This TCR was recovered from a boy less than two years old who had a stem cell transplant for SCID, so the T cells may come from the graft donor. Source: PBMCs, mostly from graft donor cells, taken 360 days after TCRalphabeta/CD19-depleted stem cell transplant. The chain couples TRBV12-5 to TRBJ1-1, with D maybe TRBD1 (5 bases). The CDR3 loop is CASGLAGVFNTEAFF. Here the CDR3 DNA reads TGTGCTAGTGGTTTGGCGGGGGTCTTCAACACTGAAGCTTTCTTT. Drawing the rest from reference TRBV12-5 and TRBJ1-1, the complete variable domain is DARVTQTPRHKVTEMGQEVTMRCQPILGHNTVFWYRQTMMQGLELLAYFRNRAPLDDSGMPKDRFSAEMPDATLATLKIQPSEPRDSAVYFCASGLAGVFNTEAFFGQGTRLTVV.